The 10 T cell receptor beta chains in this list originate from one sample, sequenced in a study of T cells in Graves' hyperthyroidism and ophthalmopathy. There were TCR beta CDR3 regions amplified from RNA transcripts. First-round RT-PCR of the TCR CDR3 relied on the HTBI primer set. TCRdb recomputed calls from the multiplex PCR reads with MiXCR, one row per CDR3 protein. The profile shows 250,000 to 300,000 distinct CDR3 sequences, approximately 15% of them singletons. The sample comprised blood. All receptors derive from a woman aged 40-49 years with Graves' hyperthyroidism that later progressed to Graves' ophthalmopathy.

This clonotype was seen ten or more times. This chain links TRBV5-1 with TRBJ2-7; 8 nucleotides line up with TRBD2. CDR1 and CDR2 (germline): SGHRS, YFSETQ. V gave up 1 base and J gave up 0 bases; unmatched junction bases: 9. The CDR3 runs 17 residues. CDR3 in DNA: TGCGCCAGCAGCTTGATCGGACTAGCTCTGAGCTCCTACGAGCAGTACTTC. Amino acid sequence: CASSLIGLALSSYEQYF.

This clonotype was observed many times. The chain carries TRBV28 and TRBJ2-3; 9 nucleotides align to TRBD1. V shed 5 bases and J 5 bases; nucleotides not matched to a gene: 8. The CDR3 is 15 residues long. In germline, CDR1 is MDHEN, CDR2 SYDVKM. CDR3 bases: TGTGCCAGCAGTATGGGACAGGGATCCCTAGATACGCAGTATTTT. Translated, it gives CASSMGQGSLDTQYF. The full variable domain, its missing parts supplied by reference TRBV28 and TRBJ2-3, is DVKVTQSSRYLVKRTGEKVFLECVQDMDHENMFWYRQDPGLGLRLIYFSYDVKMKEKGDIPEGYSVSREKKERFSLILESASTNQTSMYLCASSMGQGSLDTQYFGPGTRLTVL.

This clonotype was counted at least ten times. The genes are TRBV2 and TRBJ1-5; D may be TRBD1 (6 bases). V was cut by 6 bases and J by 4 bases, with 10 bases left in between. CDR3 size: 13 residues. Germline V gene sequence: CDR1 SNHLY, CDR2 FYNNEI. In DNA, the CDR3 is TGTGCCAGCAGCGGACAGTTTAATCAGCCCCAGCATTTT. Translated, it gives CASSGQFNQPQHF.

There are a few counts of this clonotype. The chain joins TRBV20-1 to TRBJ2-7; the D is unclear. The V gene lost 6 bases and the J gene lost 2 bases, with 8 bases spanning the gap. From germline, CDR1 is DFQATT and CDR2 SNEGSKA (reference sequence). This CDR3 spans 11 amino acids. The CDR3 reads CSAADTYEQYF. CDR3 nucleotide sequence: TGCAGTGCGGCGGATACCTACGAGCAGTACTTC.

Many counts were recorded for this clonotype. CDR3 sequence reads: CSVVLVGGVGTYNEQFF. CDR3 nucleotides: TGCAGCGTTGTTCTAGTGGGAGGTGTTGGGACCTACAATGAGCAGTTCTTC. The gene calls are TRBV29-1 and TRBJ2-1, with D possibly being TRBD2 (6 bases). The CDR3 runs 17 residues. Germline V gene data show CDR1 as SQVTM and CDR2 as ANQGSEA. The germline V and J ends were trimmed by 4 bases and 2 bases, with 21 bases remaining between them.

This clonotype was seen at least ten times. The gene calls are TRBV28 and TRBJ2-3, with D tentatively TRBD2 (6 bases). V was cut by 4 bases and J by 0 bases, with 11 bases left in between. Germline V gene data show CDR1 as MDHEN and CDR2 as SYDVKM. The CDR3 runs 15 residues. This CDR3 reads CASSSRGGSTDTQYF. CDR3 coding DNA: TGTGCCAGCAGTTCTCGTGGGGGGAGCACAGATACGCAGTATTTT.

The V gene is TRBV7-8, the J gene TRBJ1-5; D perhaps matches TRBD1 (5 bases). The V and J ends lost 4 bases and 6 bases respectively, with 10 bases between them. The CDR3 is 13 residues long. The germline V gene encodes CDR1 SGHVS and CDR2 FQNEAQ. CDR3 sequence (DNA): TGTGCCAGCAGCTGGGGACGCGGTCAGCCCCAGCATTTT. Its protein is CASSWGRGQPQHF. Based on the CDR3 plus reference TRBV7-8 and TRBJ1-5, the full variable domain is GAGVSQSPRYKVAKRGQDVALRCDPISGHVSLFWYQQALGQGPEFLTYFQNEAQLDKSGLPSDRFFAERPEGSVSTLKIQRTQQEDSAVYLCASSWGRGQPQHFGDGTRLSIL.

This clonotype occurred a few times. V and J are TRBV10-1 and TRBJ2-2; 7 positions agree with TRBD2. The CDR3 length is 14 residues. With V trimmed by 9 bases and J by 8 bases, 12 bases remained unmatched. Germline CDR1 is WNHNN and CDR2 is SYGVQD (reference sequence). The chain's CDR3 is CARREYPGGGELFF. The CDR3 region has the DNA TGCGCCAGAAGAGAGTATCCGGGAGGAGGGGAGCTGTTTTTT.

In its sample, this clonotype was seen a few times. DNA for the CDR3: TGCAGTGCTAGTAGTTTCGGGACAGAGACCTATGGCTACACCTTC. Translated, it gives CSASSFGTETYGYTF. This chain connects TRBV20-1 to TRBJ1-2, with 7 positions matching TRBD1. V shed 3 bases, J shed 4 bases, and the junction held 11 bases outside the gene matches. CDR3 size: 15 residues. The germline V gene encodes CDR1 DFQATT and CDR2 SNEGSKA (reference sequence).

The chain joins TRBV12-3 or TRBV12-4 to TRBJ2-5; D ambiguous. CDR3 length: 14 amino acids. Trimming cost V 5 bases and J 0 bases, with 10 bases left between them. CDR3 nucleotides: TGTGCCAGCAGTCAACACTCCGACCAAGAGACCCAGTACTTC. Its protein product is CASSQHSDQETQYF.